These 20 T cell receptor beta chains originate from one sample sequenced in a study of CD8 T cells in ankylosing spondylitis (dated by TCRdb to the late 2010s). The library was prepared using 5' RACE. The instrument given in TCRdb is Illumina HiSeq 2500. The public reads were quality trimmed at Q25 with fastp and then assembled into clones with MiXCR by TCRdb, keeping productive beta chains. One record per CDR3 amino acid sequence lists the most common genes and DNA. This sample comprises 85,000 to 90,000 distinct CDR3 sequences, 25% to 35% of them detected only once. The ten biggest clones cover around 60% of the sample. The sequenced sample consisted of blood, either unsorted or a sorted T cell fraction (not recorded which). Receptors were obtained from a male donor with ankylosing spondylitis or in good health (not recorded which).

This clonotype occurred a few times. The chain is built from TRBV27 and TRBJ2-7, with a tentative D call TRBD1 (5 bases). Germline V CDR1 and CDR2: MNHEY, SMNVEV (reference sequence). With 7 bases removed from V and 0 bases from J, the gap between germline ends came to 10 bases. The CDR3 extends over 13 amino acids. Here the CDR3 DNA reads TGTGCCAGCAAGGAGACAGACTCCTACGAGCAGTACTTC. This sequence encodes CASKETDSYEQYF.

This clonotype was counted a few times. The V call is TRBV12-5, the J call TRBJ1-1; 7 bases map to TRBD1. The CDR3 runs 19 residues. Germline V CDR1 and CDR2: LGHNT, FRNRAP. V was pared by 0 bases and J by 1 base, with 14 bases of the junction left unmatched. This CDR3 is CASGLVLFGRGRENTEAFF. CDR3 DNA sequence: TGTGCTAGTGGTTTGGTATTGTTCGGGAGGGGGCGGGAGAACACTGAAGCTTTCTTT.

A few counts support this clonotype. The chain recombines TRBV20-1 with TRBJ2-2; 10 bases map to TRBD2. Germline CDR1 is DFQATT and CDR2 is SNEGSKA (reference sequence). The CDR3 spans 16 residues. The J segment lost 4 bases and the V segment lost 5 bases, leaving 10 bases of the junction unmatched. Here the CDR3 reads CSAPKRGGRGTGELFF. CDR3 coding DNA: TGCAGTGCTCCTAAGCGGGGGGGCCGAGGCACCGGGGAGCTGTTTTTT.

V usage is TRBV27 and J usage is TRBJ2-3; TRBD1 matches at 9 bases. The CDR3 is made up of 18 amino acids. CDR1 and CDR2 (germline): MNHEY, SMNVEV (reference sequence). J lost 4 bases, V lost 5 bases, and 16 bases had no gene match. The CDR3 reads CASSPPLTGQGSPDTQYF. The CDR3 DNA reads TGTGCCAGCAGTCCCCCCTTAACGGGACAGGGTTCCCCAGATACGCAGTATTTT.

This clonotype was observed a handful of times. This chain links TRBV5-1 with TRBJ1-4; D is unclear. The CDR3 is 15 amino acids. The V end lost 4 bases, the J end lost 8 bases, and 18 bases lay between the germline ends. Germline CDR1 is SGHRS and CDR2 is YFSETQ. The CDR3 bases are TGCGCCAGCAGCCTTGCCTCTTCAAGGGTCGAAAAACTGTTTTTT. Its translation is CASSLASSRVEKLFF.

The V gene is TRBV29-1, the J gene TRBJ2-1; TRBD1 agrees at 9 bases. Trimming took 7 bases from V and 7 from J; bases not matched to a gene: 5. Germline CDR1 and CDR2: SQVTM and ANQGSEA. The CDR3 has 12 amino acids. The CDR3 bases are TGCAGCGCCTGGGACAGGGATAATGAGCAGTTCTTC. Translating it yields CSAWDRDNEQFF.

The CDR3 DNA follows: TGTGCCAGCAGCTTGGATTGGCTGGAAGGGTTAGGCACAGATACGCAGTATTTT. This sequence encodes CASSLDWLEGLGTDTQYF. This rearrangement joins TRBV5-5 to TRBJ2-3; D call uncertain. Trimming took 0 bases from V and 1 from J, leaving 18 bases between them. The germline CDR1 and CDR2 sequences are SGHKS and YYEKEE (reference sequence). The CDR3 has 18 residues. The complete variable domain, with remaining parts taken from reference TRBV5-5 and TRBJ2-3, reads DAGVTQSPTHLIKTRGQQVTLRCSPISGHKSVSWYQQVLGQGPQFIFQYYEKEERGRGNFPDRFSARQFPNYSSELNVNALLLGDSALYLCASSLDWLEGLGTDTQYFGPGTRLTVL.

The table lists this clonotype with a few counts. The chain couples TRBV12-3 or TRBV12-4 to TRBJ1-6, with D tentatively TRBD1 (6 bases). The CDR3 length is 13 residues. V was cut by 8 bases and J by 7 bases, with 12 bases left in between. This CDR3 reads CASQGLGNSPLHF. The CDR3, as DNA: TGTGCCAGCCAGGGGTTAGGGAATTCACCCCTCCACTTT.

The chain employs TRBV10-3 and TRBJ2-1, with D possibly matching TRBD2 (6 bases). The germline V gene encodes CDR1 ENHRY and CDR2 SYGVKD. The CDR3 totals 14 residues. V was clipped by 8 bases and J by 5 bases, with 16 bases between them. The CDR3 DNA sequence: TGTGCCATCCGGGGGAGTCGGAACAACAATGAGCAGTTCTTC. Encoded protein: CAIRGSRNNNEQFF.

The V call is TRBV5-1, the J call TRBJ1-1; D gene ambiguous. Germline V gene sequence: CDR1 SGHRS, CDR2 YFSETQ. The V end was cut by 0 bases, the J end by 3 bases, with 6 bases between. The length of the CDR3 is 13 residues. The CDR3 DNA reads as TGCGCCAGCAGCTTGGAGGCGGACACTGAAGCTTTCTTT. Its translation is CASSLEADTEAFF.

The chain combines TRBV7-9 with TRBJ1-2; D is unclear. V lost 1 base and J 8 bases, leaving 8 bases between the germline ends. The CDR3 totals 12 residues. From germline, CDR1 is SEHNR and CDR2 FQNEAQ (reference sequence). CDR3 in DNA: TGTGCCAGCAGCTTAGAAGGGATCGGCTACACCTTC. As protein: CASSLEGIGYTF. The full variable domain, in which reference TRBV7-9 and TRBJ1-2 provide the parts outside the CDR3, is DTGVSQNPRHKITKRGQNVTFRCDPISEHNRLYWYRQTLGQGPEFLTYFQNEAQLEKSRLLSDRFSAERPKGSFSTLEIQRTEQGDSAMYLCASSLEGIGYTFGSGTRLTVV.

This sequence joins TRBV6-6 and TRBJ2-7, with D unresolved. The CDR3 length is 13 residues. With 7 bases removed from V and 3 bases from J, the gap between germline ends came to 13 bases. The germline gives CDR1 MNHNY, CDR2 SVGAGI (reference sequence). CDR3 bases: TGTGCCAGCACCGAGACGGAAAGCTACGAGCAGTACTTC. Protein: CASTETESYEQYF.

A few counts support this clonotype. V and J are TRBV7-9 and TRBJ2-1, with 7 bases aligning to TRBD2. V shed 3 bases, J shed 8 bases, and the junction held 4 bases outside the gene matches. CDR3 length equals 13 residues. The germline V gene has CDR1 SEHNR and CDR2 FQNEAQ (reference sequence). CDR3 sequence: CASSLGTNDEQFF. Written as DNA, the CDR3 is TGTGCCAGCAGCTTGGGGACTAACGATGAGCAGTTCTTC.

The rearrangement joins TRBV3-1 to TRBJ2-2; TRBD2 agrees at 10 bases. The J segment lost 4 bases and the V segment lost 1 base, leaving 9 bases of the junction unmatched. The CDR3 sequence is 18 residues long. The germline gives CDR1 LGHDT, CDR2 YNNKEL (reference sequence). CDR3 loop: CASSQALAGDVGTGELFF. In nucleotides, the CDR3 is TGTGCCAGCAGCCAAGCTCTAGCGGGGGATGTTGGCACCGGGGAGCTGTTTTTT.

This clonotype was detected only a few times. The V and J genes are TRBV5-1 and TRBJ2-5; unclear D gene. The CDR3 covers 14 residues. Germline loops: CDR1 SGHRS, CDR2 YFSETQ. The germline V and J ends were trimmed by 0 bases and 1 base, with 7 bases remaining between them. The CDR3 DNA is TGCGCCAGCAGCTTGGAAGCAGCCCAAGAGACCCAGTACTTC. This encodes CASSLEAAQETQYF.

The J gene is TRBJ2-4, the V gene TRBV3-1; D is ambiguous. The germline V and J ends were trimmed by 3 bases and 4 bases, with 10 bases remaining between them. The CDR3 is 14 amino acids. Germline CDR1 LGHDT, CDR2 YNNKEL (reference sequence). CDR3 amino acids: CASSHPTDKNIQYF. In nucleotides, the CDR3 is TGTGCCAGCAGCCATCCCACAGATAAAAACATTCAGTACTTC.

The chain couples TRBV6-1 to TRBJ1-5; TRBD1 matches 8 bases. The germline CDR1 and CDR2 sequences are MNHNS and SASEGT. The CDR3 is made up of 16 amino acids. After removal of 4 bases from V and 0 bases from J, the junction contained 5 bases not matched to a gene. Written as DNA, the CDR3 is TGTGCCAGCAGTGGTGGACAGGGCTATAGCAATCAGCCCCAGCATTTT. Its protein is CASSGGQGYSNQPQHF.

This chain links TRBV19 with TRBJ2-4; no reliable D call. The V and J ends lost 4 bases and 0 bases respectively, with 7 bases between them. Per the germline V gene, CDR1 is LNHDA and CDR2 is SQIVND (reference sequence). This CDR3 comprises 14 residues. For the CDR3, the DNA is TGTGCCAGTAGTAGAAACCTAGCCAAAAACATTCAGTACTTC. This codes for CASSRNLAKNIQYF.

The CDR3 DNA follows: TGTGCCAGCCTTCCTAGGCAGCGGAACACTGAAGCTTTCTTT. This sequence encodes CASLPRQRNTEAFF. J is TRBJ1-1 and V is TRBV6-1; no clear D. Germline values: CDR1 MNHNS, CDR2 SASEGT. The V gene lost 8 bases and the J gene lost 1 base, with 14 bases spanning the gap. This CDR3 has 14 residues.

The CDR3 protein is CSARVQGQPQHF. In DNA form, the CDR3 reads TGCAGTGCTAGAGTACAGGGTCAGCCCCAGCATTTT. The rearrangement joins TRBV20-1 to TRBJ1-5; D is perhaps TRBD1 (6 bases). The CDR3 runs 12 residues. Trimming removed 1 base from V and 6 bases from J, with 7 bases in between. CDR1 DFQATT and CDR2 SNEGSKA come from the germline V gene (reference sequence).